This T cell receptor beta chain was documented in a study of cytomegalovirus exposure and HLA in healthy donors. The primer mix had 60 Vbeta and 13 Jbeta primers. This table comes from immunoSEQ multiplex PCR, and its TCRdb copy is limited to in-frame clones, with some not included. The sample has fewer than 100,000 clones, 60% to 80% seen once. Study outcomes and limitations: Cytomegalovirus-associated status was assigned to about 180 TCR beta chains.

Concerning this clone itself: The antigen is not known.

Sample: PBMCs. The TCR originated in a man between 40 and 49 years old in good health and CMV-seronegative.

In DNA, the CDR3 is TGTGCCAGCAGTTTAGGGCAGCTAGCGGGTGCGAAAGAGACCCAGTACTTC. Translating it yields CASSLGQLAGAKETQYF. The chain combines TRBV27 with TRBJ2-5; 8 bases match TRBD2. V lost 2 bases and J lost 3; bases outside the gene matches: 11. The CDR3 is 17 residues long. Germline V gives CDR1 MNHEY, CDR2 SMNVEV (reference sequence).